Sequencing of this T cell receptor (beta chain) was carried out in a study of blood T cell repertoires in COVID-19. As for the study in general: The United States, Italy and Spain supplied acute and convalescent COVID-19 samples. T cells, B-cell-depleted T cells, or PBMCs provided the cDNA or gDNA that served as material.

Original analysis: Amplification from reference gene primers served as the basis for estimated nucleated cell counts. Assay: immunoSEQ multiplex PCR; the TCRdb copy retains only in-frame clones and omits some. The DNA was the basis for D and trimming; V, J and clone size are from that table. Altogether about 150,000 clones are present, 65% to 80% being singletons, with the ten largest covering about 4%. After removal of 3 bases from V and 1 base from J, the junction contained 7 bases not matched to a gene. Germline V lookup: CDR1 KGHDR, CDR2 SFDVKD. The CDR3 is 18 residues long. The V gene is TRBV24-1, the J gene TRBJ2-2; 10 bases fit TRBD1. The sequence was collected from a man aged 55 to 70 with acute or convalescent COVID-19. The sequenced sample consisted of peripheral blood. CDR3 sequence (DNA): TGTGCCACCAGTGATGGCGGACAGGGGGGAGGGAACACCGGGGAGCTGTTTTTT. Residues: CATSDGGQGGGNTGELFF.